This TCR beta chain was recorded in a study of T cell changes during pregnancy in multiple sclerosis (dated by TCRdb to the late 2010s). In the study overall: In women with multiple sclerosis, the researchers looked at how the T cell repertoire shifted as pregnancy progressed.

Taken from cysteine to phenylalanine, the CDR3 has 14 residues. Only CDR3 DNA is held: 42 bases, read in frame from base 1. From the germline V gene (reference sequence), CDR1 is LNHDA and CDR2 is SQIVND. Trimming removed 8 bases from V and 1 base from J, leaving 15 bases between the germline ends. Library creation used the immunoSEQ multiplex PCR assay. TCRdb's version of the immuneACCESS table is confined to in-frame rearrangements and falls short of the full clone set. An unresolved V gene accounts for under half of the shortfall where checked; the remainder is of unknown origin. This sample lists roughly 30,000 clones; 89% were detected once. The ten largest make up 6.5% to 7.5% of the sample. As regards this clone: What antigen it recognizes has not been identified. No base qualities exist here, and no much larger clone lies one base off it.

The starting material was CD8+ T cells from peripheral blood mononuclear cells, obtained after pregnancy. This TCR was sampled from a female donor with multiple sclerosis, enrolled in a pregnancy study. The chain couples TRBV19 to TRBJ2-7; TRBD1 could be the D gene, as 8 bases match. The DNA sequence reads TGTGCCAGTGGGAGGGGACAGGCTTCCTACGAGCAGTACTTC. It encodes CASGRGQASYEQYF.